Listed below are T cell receptor beta chains from one sample, sequenced in a study of blood T cell repertoires in COVID-19. Sequenced by immunoSEQ multiplex PCR; TCRdb stores in-frame clones only, minus some. Among approximately 93,000 clones, 74% were seen once, and the ten largest hold 3% to 4%. The sample comprised peripheral blood. The receptors here all came from a man in his 70s with COVID-19, enrolled during active disease. Both conserved end residues are part of each CDR3. A D gene is named only where the DNA matches it firmly. The size field is filled for only some rows; it gives once, few, many or a size class.

clone_size | d_call | j_call | v_call | cdr3_aa | cdr3_nt
NA | NA | TRBJ2-5 | TRBV18 | CASSPPGQAGETQYF | TGTGCCAGCTCACCACCAGGGCAGGCGGGGGAGACCCAGTACTTC
once | NA | TRBJ1-6 | TRBV3-1/TRBV3-2 | CASSQSGRDSPLHF | TGTGCCAGCAGCCAATCTGGCCGGGATTCACCCCTCCACTTT
NA | NA | TRBJ1-4 | TRBV5-6 | CASSVRGSEKLFF | TGTGCCAGCAGCGTACGGGGGAGTGAAAAACTGTTTTTT
once | TRBD1 | TRBJ1-6 | TRBV6-2/TRBV6-3 | CASSSTGTGASPLHF | TGTGCCAGCAGTTCTACCGGGACAGGAGCTTCACCCCTCCACTTT
NA | NA | TRBJ2-7 | TRBV20-1 | CSASAGTEIYEQYF | TGCAGTGCTAGTGCTGGGACTGAGATCTACGAGCAGTACTTC
NA | TRBD2 | TRBJ2-1 | TRBV7-2 | CASSARLAGAEQFF | TGTGCCAGCAGCGCCCGACTAGCGGGAGCCGAGCAGTTCTTC
NA | TRBD1 | TRBJ2-1 | TRBV6-5 | CASRSRDRHYNEQFF | TGTGCCAGCAGGAGCCGGGACAGACACTACAATGAGCAGTTCTTC
NA | NA | TRBJ1-5 | TRBV7-9 | CASVSGSANQPQHF | TGTGCCAGCGTCTCTGGGAGCGCCAATCAGCCCCAGCATTTT
NA | NA | TRBJ1-4 | TRBV6-5 | CASSYSGTPEKLFF | TGTGCCAGCAGTTACTCCGGGACACCTGAAAAACTGTTTTTT
NA | TRBD2 | TRBJ2-7 | TRBV30 | CAWRRAGVGEQYF | TGTGCCTGGAGGAGGGCGGGAGTGGGCGAGCAGTACTTC